Listed here are 11 T cell receptor beta chains from one sample, sequenced in a study of T cell repertoires in cytomegalovirus infection. These receptors' targets are unknown. MiXCR was run by TCRdb on the reads, yielding one entry per CDR3 protein. The sample holds 640,000 or so distinct CDR3 sequences, about 30% seen once. Sample: cultured PBMCs, taken from culture after CMV antigen stimulation. These receptors came from a human donor in good health (CMV status not recorded). Some clones in this sample may be carry-over from other donors' samples.

The chain recombines TRBV3-1 with TRBJ2-3; 7 nucleotides agree with TRBD2. The CDR3 extends over 16 amino acids. CDR1 is LGHDT, CDR2 YNNKEL, per germline (reference sequence). Unmatched junction bases numbered 7, after V lost 2 bases and J lost 2 bases. CDR3 region: CASSQPSGPNTDTQYF. CDR3 sequence (DNA): TGTGCCAGCAGCCAACCTAGCGGACCTAACACAGATACGCAGTATTTT.

Only a few counts were recorded for this clonotype. The chain couples TRBV3-1 to TRBJ2-3, with 10 bases aligning to TRBD2. This CDR3 is built from 14 residues. With V trimmed by 2 bases and J by 7 bases, 3 bases remained unmatched. Germline values: CDR1 LGHDT, CDR2 YNNKEL (reference sequence). The CDR3: CASSQSSGGYTQYF. The DNA of the CDR3 is TGTGCCAGCAGCCAATCTAGCGGGGGATATACGCAGTATTTT.

V and J are TRBV25-1 and TRBJ1-1; 11 bases align to TRBD1. CDR1 is MGHDK and CDR2 is SYGVNS in the germline V gene. This CDR3 is built from 17 residues. With 3 bases clipped from V and 0 bases from J, the junction kept 6 bases outside the gene matches. CDR3 in DNA: TGTGCCAGCAGTGAGGGACAGGGGGAATTCATGAACACTGAAGCTTTCTTT. It specifies CASSEGQGEFMNTEAFF. The whole variable domain, filled in from reference TRBV25-1 and TRBJ1-1, reads EADIYQTPRYLVIGTGKKITLECSQTMGHDKMYWYQQDPGMELHLIHYSYGVNSTEKGDLSSESTVSRIRTEHFPLTLESARPSHTSQYLCASSEGQGEFMNTEAFFGQGTRLTVV.

This clonotype was detected a few times. Relative to the germline gene, one junction end is altered; a read error may explain this. The rearrangement links TRBV6-1 to TRBJ2-6; 7 nucleotides match TRBD1. This CDR3 has 15 residues. Germline CDR1 reads MNHNS; CDR2 reads SASEGT. This CDR3 reads CASSEDRAGANVLTF. CDR3 in DNA: TGTGCCAGCAGCGAAGACAGGGCTGGGGCCAACGTCCTGACTTTC.

This chain links TRBV6-2 or TRBV6-3 with TRBJ2-1, with 9 bases lining up with TRBD2. The CDR3 consists of 15 residues. Germline V gene data show CDR1 as MNHEY and CDR2 as SVGEGT. With V trimmed by 9 bases and J by 7 bases, 13 bases remained unmatched. The CDR3 sequence: CASGFGTSIPNEQFF. CDR3 DNA sequence: TGTGCCAGTGGATTCGGGACTAGCATCCCTAATGAGCAGTTCTTC.

V usage is TRBV27 and J usage is TRBJ2-1; 9 bases agree with TRBD2. The CDR3 is 16 amino acids. CDR1 is MNHEY, CDR2 SMNVEV, per germline (reference sequence). V lost 6 bases and J lost 7; bases outside the gene matches: 13. CDR3 amino acids: CASRHSGRGARNEQFF. In nucleotides, the CDR3 is TGTGCCAGCAGGCATAGCGGGAGAGGTGCTAGGAATGAGCAGTTCTTC.

This clonotype has at least ten counts. The chain uses TRBV7-2 and TRBJ2-1, with TRBD2 matching over 11 bases. The CDR3 is 15 amino acids. The trim removed 5 bases at V and 3 bases at J, leaving 3 bases unmatched. Germline V gene lookup returns CDR1 SGHTA and CDR2 FQGNSA. CDR3 bases: TGTGCCAGCAGCCTTCTAGCGGGAGGCTACAATGAGCAGTTCTTC. It codes for CASSLLAGGYNEQFF.

This clonotype was observed a few times. The rearrangement links TRBV24-1 to TRBJ2-2; D is tentatively TRBD1 or TRBD2 (5 bases each). V shed 5 bases and J shed 2 bases, with 8 bases lying between them. This CDR3 is built from 14 residues. The germline V gene encodes CDR1 KGHDR and CDR2 SFDVKD. This CDR3 reads CATSGGSNTGELFF. CDR3 in DNA: TGTGCCACCAGTGGGGGGAGCAACACCGGGGAGCTGTTTTTT.

The sample holds a few counts of this clonotype. This chain uses TRBV19 with TRBJ2-7; TRBD1 aligns across 7 bases. In germline, CDR1 is LNHDA, CDR2 SQIVND (reference sequence). The CDR3 runs to 14 residues. The junction had 7 bases not matched to a gene; V was cut back by 3 bases and J by 5 bases. The CDR3 is CASSMGQRMNEQYF. CDR3 sequence (DNA): TGTGCCAGTAGTATGGGACAGCGGATGAACGAGCAGTACTTC.

V usage is TRBV12-3 or TRBV12-4 and J usage is TRBJ2-2; maybe TRBD1 (6 bases). This CDR3 region has 13 residues. Trimming stripped 6 bases from V and 10 bases from J, with 15 bases between. This CDR3 is CASSPNRVEELFF. In nucleotides, the CDR3 is TGTGCCAGCAGCCCTAACAGGGTTGAGGAGCTGTTTTTT.

The chain carries TRBV7-2 and TRBJ2-7, with no clear D. CDR3 length: 13 residues. Germline V lookup: CDR1 SGHTA, CDR2 FQGNSA. Trimming pared 3 bases from V and 6 bases from J, leaving 12 bases between. The CDR3 spells CASSFSNYGEQYF. CDR3 DNA: TGTGCCAGCAGCTTCTCGAACTACGGCGAGCAGTACTTC.